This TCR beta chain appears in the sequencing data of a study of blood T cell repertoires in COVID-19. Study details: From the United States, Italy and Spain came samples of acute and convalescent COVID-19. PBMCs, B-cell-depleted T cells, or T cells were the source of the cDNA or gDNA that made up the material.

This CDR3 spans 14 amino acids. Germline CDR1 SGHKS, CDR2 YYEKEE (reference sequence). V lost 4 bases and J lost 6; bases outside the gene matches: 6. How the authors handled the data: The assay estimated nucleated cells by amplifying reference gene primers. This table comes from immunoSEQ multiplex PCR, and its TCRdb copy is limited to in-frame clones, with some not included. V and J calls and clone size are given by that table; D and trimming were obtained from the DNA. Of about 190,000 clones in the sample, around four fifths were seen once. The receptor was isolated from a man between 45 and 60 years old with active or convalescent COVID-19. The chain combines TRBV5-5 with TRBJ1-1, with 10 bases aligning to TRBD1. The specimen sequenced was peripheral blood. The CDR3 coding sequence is TGTGCCAGCAGCGGGACAGGGGTGGTCGCTGAAGCTTTCTTT. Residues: CASSGTGVVAEAFF.